This T cell receptor beta chain derives from a study of T cell repertoires in cytomegalovirus infection. Findings and limits, study-wide: Using cumulative public TCR beta family frequency, the authors identified those who carried CMV together with the relevant HLA.

Comment on this clonotype: Its antigen remains unidentified. An end of the junction does not agree with germline; a read error may underlie this.

Germline V lookup: CDR1 SQVTM, CDR2 ANQGSEA. CDR3 length: 13 amino acids. TCRdb called the reads again in MiXCR, with one record for every CDR3 protein. The data hold under 200,000 distinct CDR3 sequences, with 17% observed a single time. The rearrangement uses TRBV29-1 and TRBJ2-7; either TRBD1 or TRBD2 may supply D (5 bases each). The TCR was taken from a human donor in good health (CMV status not recorded). Some clones in this sample may be carry-over from other donors' samples. Sequencing was carried out using CD8+ T cells from PBMCs. The CDR3 protein is CSTRDRDFDEQYF. CDR3 DNA: TGTAGTACTCGGGACCGGGATTTCGACGAGCAGTACTTC.